This TCR beta chain was identified during a study of cytomegalovirus exposure and HLA in healthy donors. Findings and caveats of the study: Later analysis demonstrated an association between a missense DCLRE1C variant and TCR beta V- and J-gene trimming. Both high specificity and high sensitivity reportedly marked the classifier's diagnosis of cytomegalovirus status.

PCR involved 60 Vbeta and 13 Jbeta primers. Original handling: Later reanalysis found 60 million to 90 million unique TCR beta chains, around 10 million of them shared. Sequencing used immunoSEQ multiplex PCR; TCRdb keeps in-frame clones, though not all of them. That table supplies the V and J calls and clone size; D and trimming were determined from the DNA. The sample has approximately 160,000 clones, around 86% seen once. As for this clone: Antigen unknown.

The clonotype comes from a girl aged 2-10 years in good health and CMV-seropositive. Sequencing was carried out using PBMCs.

CDR3 protein: CASSFVPTGELFF. DNA for the CDR3: TGTGCCAGCAGTTTCGTCCCCACCGGGGAGCTGTTTTTT. This chain connects TRBV5-6 to TRBJ2-2; D remains unclear. The CDR3 length is 13 residues. V was cut by 5 bases and J by 4 bases, with 9 bases left in between. Germline CDR1 reads SGHDT; CDR2 reads YYEEEE.